The 23 T cell receptor beta chains below all came from one sample that was sequenced in a study of blood T cell repertoires in COVID-19. Method: immunoSEQ multiplex PCR; TCRdb's copy keeps in-frame clones and lacks some. The sample has fewer than 250,000 clones; about nine tenths are singletons. Sample: peripheral blood. The receptors were gathered from a woman aged 55-69 years with acute or convalescent COVID-19.

The V gene is TRBV5-8, the J gene TRBJ1-2; D is ambiguous. Germline CDR1 SGHTS, CDR2 YDEGEE. The V and J ends lost 5 bases and 4 bases respectively, with 12 bases between them. The CDR3 loop spans 13 amino acids. CDR3 in amino acids: CASRPRGGYGYTF. Here the CDR3 DNA reads TGTGCCAGCAGGCCACGGGGTGGCTATGGCTACACCTTC.

The count of this clone is one. This chain links TRBV19 with TRBJ1-1, with TRBD1 matching 7 bases. V trimming: 3 bases; J trimming: 4 bases; junction bases outside the gene matches: 5. CDR3 size: 14 residues. Germline V gene sequence: CDR1 LNHDA, CDR2 SQIVND (reference sequence). As DNA, the CDR3 is TGTGCCAGTAGTATCCAGGGGGTAGTCACTGAAGCTTTCTTT. Its protein product is CASSIQGVVTEAFF.

V is TRBV5-4 and J is TRBJ2-3; 7 nucleotides match TRBD1. The CDR3 spans 15 residues. The germline CDR1 and CDR2 sequences are SGHNT and YYREEE (reference sequence). Trimming cost V 5 bases and J 0 bases; bases outside gene matches: 6. In nucleotides, the CDR3 is TGTGCCAGCAGACGGGACAGACCTAGCACAGATACGCAGTATTTT. This translates into CASRRDRPSTDTQYF.

The chain recombines TRBV20-1 with TRBJ2-5; TRBD2 matches 12 bases. This CDR3 has 17 residues. Germline trimming cut 3 bases from V and 5 bases from J; bases unmatched to any gene: 13. Germline-derived CDR1 and CDR2 are DFQATT and SNEGSKA (reference sequence). In DNA form, the CDR3 reads TGCAGTGCTAGTTCTAGCGGGGGGGCCGCTGGGCAGGAGACCCAGTACTTC. This gives the protein CSASSSGGAAGQETQYF.

The CDR3 spells CASSISREGSPLHF. The CDR3 bases are TGTGCCAGTAGTATTAGCAGGGAAGGATCACCCCTCCACTTT. The rearrangement links TRBV19 to TRBJ1-6; D possibly corresponds to TRBD1 (5 bases). The V gene lost 3 bases and the J gene lost 10 bases, with 13 bases spanning the gap. The germline CDR1 and CDR2 sequences are LNHDA and SQIVND (reference sequence). The CDR3 is made up of 14 amino acids.

The V gene is TRBV4-2, the J gene TRBJ1-5; D not certain. The CDR3 covers 14 residues. V was clipped by 0 bases and J by 11 bases, with 14 bases between them. CDR1 and CDR2 (germline): LGHNA, YNFKEQ. The CDR3, as DNA: TGTGCCAGCAGCCAAGATATGGAGGGAGCGGCCCAGCATTTT. Translating it yields CASSQDMEGAAQHF.

The J gene is TRBJ1-4, the V gene TRBV5-1; 7 nucleotides line up with TRBD1. Germline V gene sequence: CDR1 SGHRS, CDR2 YFSETQ. The CDR3 extends over 18 amino acids. V was clipped by 0 bases and J by 5 bases; unmatched bases: 13. The CDR3 loop reads CASSLARDSRQGNEKLFF. The DNA for the CDR3 is TGCGCCAGCAGCTTGGCCCGGGACAGTCGACAGGGCAATGAAAAACTGTTTTTT.

The rearrangement uses TRBV28 and TRBJ1-6; D perhaps matches TRBD1 (5 bases). Germline CDR1 and CDR2: MDHEN and SYDVKM. Trimming pared 2 bases from V and 10 bases from J, leaving 15 bases between. CDR3 length: 15 residues. The CDR3: CASSLLIQGRSPLHF. DNA of the CDR3: TGTGCCAGCAGTTTACTTATCCAGGGAAGGTCACCCCTCCACTTT.

V and J are TRBV7-9 and TRBJ2-3; D possibly corresponds to TRBD1 (5 bases). The CDR3 is made up of 13 amino acids. V was clipped by 7 bases and J by 2 bases, with 10 bases between them. Germline-derived CDR1 and CDR2 are SEHNR and FQNEAQ (reference sequence). In DNA form, the CDR3 reads TGTGCCAGCACCAAAGGGGCCACAGATACGCAGTATTTT. Translation gives CASTKGATDTQYF.

The V and J genes are TRBV28 and TRBJ1-2, with D tentatively TRBD1 (6 bases). This CDR3 comprises 15 residues. Germline CDR1 and CDR2: MDHEN and SYDVKM. The ends were cut back, 5 bases at V and 4 bases at J, with 17 bases in the middle. The CDR3 spells CASSPGERGSYGYTF. CDR3 nucleotides: TGTGCCAGCAGTCCCGGTGAAAGGGGGAGCTATGGCTACACCTTC.

J is TRBJ1-1 and V is TRBV19; no clear D gene. Germline CDR1 and CDR2: LNHDA and SQIVND (reference sequence). The CDR3 contains 15 residues. Trimming removed 3 bases at V and 1 base at J, with 12 bases between. In DNA form, the CDR3 reads TGTGCCAGTAGTATGGCACGGGGAGGGAACACTGAAGCTTTCTTT. Translating gives CASSMARGGNTEAFF.

The chain joins TRBV7-2 to TRBJ1-2; 9 nucleotides match TRBD1. CDR1 and CDR2 from the germline V gene are SGHTA and FQGNSA. The V segment lost 5 bases and the J segment 7 bases; nucleotides outside the gene matches: 11. CDR3 length equals 15 residues. The CDR3 DNA follows: TGTGCCAGCAGCCCCACAGGGGGCTTATTGGGTGGCTACACCTTC. This codes for CASSPTGGLLGGYTF. Complete variable domain (other parts from reference TRBV7-2 and TRBJ1-2): GAGVSQSPSNKVTEKGKDVELRCDPISGHTALYWYRQSLGQGLEFLIYFQGNSAPDKSGLPSDRFSAERTGGSVSTLTIQRTQQEDSAVYLCASSPTGGLLGGYTFGSGTRLTVV.

This clone was detected only once. The chain couples TRBV4-3 to TRBJ1-2, with unresolved D. Germline CDR1 is LGHNA and CDR2 is YSLEER. V was cut by 4 bases and J by 2 bases, with 11 bases left in between. The CDR3 covers 14 residues. The CDR3, as DNA: TGCGCCAGCAGCCCACGAGAAAGAAACTATGGCTACACCTTC. It is translated as CASSPRERNYGYTF.

This rearrangement joins TRBV28 to TRBJ2-3; the match to TRBD1 covers 9 bases. CDR1 MDHEN and CDR2 SYDVKM come from the germline V gene. This CDR3 is built from 14 residues. Trimming cost V 5 bases and J 4 bases; bases outside gene matches: 4. The CDR3 nucleotides are TGTGCCAGCAGTCCAAGACAGGGGGCAGATACGCAGTATTTT. It codes for CASSPRQGADTQYF.

The genes are TRBV28 and TRBJ1-1; a weak D match, TRBD1 (6 bases). CDR1 MDHEN and CDR2 SYDVKM come from the germline V gene. V lost 8 bases, J lost 5 bases, and 18 bases lay in between. This CDR3 is 14 amino acids long. The CDR3 region has the DNA TGTGCCAGCTGCTTATCACAGGGTCAAACTGAAGCTTTCTTT. The encoded protein is CASCLSQGQTEAFF.

The V call is TRBV11-2, the J call TRBJ1-6; D uncertain. Trimming took 3 bases from V and 7 from J, leaving 13 bases between them. From germline, CDR1 is SGHAT and CDR2 FQNNGV. The CDR3 runs to 15 residues. CDR3 nucleotides: TGTGCCAGCAGCTTTGCGGAGTTAGCAAATTCACCCCTCCACTTT. Its protein is CASSFAELANSPLHF.

The count of this clone is one. J is TRBJ1-3 and V is TRBV9; D is uncertain. CDR1 is SGDLS and CDR2 is YYNGEE in the germline V gene. V lost 0 bases to trimming and J lost 3 bases, with 7 bases between them. The CDR3 covers 14 residues. The CDR3 loop is CASSVESVGNTIYF. The CDR3 region has the DNA TGTGCCAGCAGCGTAGAGTCAGTTGGAAACACCATATATTTT. Variable domain in full (rest from reference TRBV9 and TRBJ1-3): DSGVTQTPKHLITATGQRVTLRCSPRSGDLSVYWYQQSLDQGLQFLIQYYNGEERAKGNILERFSAQQFPDLHSELNLSSLELGDSALYFCASSVESVGNTIYFGEGSWLTVV.

The chain joins TRBV5-1 to TRBJ1-4; 7 bases are a match to TRBD1. The germline gives CDR1 SGHRS, CDR2 YFSETQ. CDR3 length: 15 amino acids. The V and J ends lost 4 bases and 2 bases, in that order; junction bases with no gene match: 5. CDR3 protein: CASSLRDSTNEKLFF. As DNA, the CDR3 is TGCGCCAGCAGCCTTCGGGACAGCACTAATGAAAAACTGTTTTTT.

This rearrangement joins TRBV10-3 to TRBJ2-1; 7 bases line up with TRBD1. There are 14 residues in the CDR3. Unmatched junction bases numbered 4, after V lost 8 bases and J lost 0 bases. Germline V gene data show CDR1 as ENHRY and CDR2 as SYGVKD. CDR3 nucleotide sequence: TGTGCCATCGGGGGACAGAGCTCCTACAATGAGCAGTTCTTC. Encoded protein: CAIGGQSSYNEQFF.

This clone appeared once. The rearrangement joins TRBV2 to TRBJ1-1; D unclear. This CDR3 has 14 residues. The V gene lost 6 bases and the J gene lost 6 bases, with 17 bases spanning the gap. Germline CDR1 and CDR2: SNHLY and FYNNEI. CDR3 nucleotide sequence: TGTGCCAGCAGACCCGGGTGGGTTGGCTCTGAAGCTTTCTTT. It yields the protein CASRPGWVGSEAFF.

This clone appeared a single time. The V gene is TRBV7-2, the J gene TRBJ2-3; TRBD2 matches at 13 bases. Germline CDR1 SGHTA, CDR2 FQGNSA. V lost 2 bases, J lost 0 bases, and 5 bases stayed unmatched. This CDR3 region has 18 residues. CDR3 protein: CASSLRGLAGISTDTQYF. The CDR3 nucleotides read TGTGCCAGCAGCTTAAGGGGACTAGCGGGGATAAGCACAGATACGCAGTATTTT.

The J gene is TRBJ1-4, the V gene TRBV27; a weak D match, TRBD1 (5 bases). The V and J ends lost 4 bases and 7 bases respectively, with 16 bases between them. The germline V gene has CDR1 MNHEY and CDR2 SMNVEV (reference sequence). There are 15 residues in the CDR3. The CDR3 reads CASSSTVGFGEKLFF. The CDR3 bases are TGTGCCAGCAGTTCGACAGTCGGGTTCGGTGAAAAACTGTTTTTT.

DNA of the CDR3: TGTGCCAGCAGCCCTCAACAGGGCGCCAGTTCACCCCTCCACTTT. This codes for CASSPQQGASSPLHF. The chain combines TRBV5-4 with TRBJ1-6; D might be TRBD1 (6 bases). The germline CDR1 and CDR2 sequences are SGHNT and YYREEE (reference sequence). The length of the CDR3 is 15 residues. Trimming cost V 4 bases and J 9 bases, with 17 bases left between them.